This T cell receptor (beta chain) is drawn from a study of T cells in Graves' hyperthyroidism and ophthalmopathy. The CDR3 runs 16 residues. Germline V gene sequence: CDR1 MDHEN, CDR2 SYDVKM. The germline V and J ends were trimmed by 5 bases and 6 bases, with 20 bases remaining between them. General observations from the study: Most expanded thyroid clonotypes above 0.001 also appeared in blood. Researchers report that a 13 V-J model separated ophthalmopathy from stable hyperthyroidism. Ophthalmopathy prediction by the model preceded onset by a median about 6.3 months.

What was amplified from RNA transcripts were TCR beta CDR3 regions. Using the HTBI primer set, a first-round RT-PCR was run on the TCR CDR3. Each CDR3 protein is one row after TCRdb ran MiXCR on the multiplex PCR reads. The data hold 340,000 or so distinct CDR3 sequences, with around a sixth observed a single time. For this clonotype: The antigen remains undetermined.

This chain joins TRBV28 and TRBJ2-1; possible D gene TRBD1, 6 bases. Input material: blood. This sequence was found in a woman aged 50 to 60 with Graves' hyperthyroidism. The CDR3 loop reads CASSPRPGKGGNEQFF. The CDR3 region has the DNA TGTGCCAGCAGTCCACGGCCGGGGAAAGGGGGCAATGAGCAGTTCTTC.